The text below deals with one T cell receptor beta chain. Its antigen is not known. Analyses pooled second doses at about 4 or about 12 weeks. Method: immunoSEQ multiplex PCR; TCRdb's copy keeps in-frame clones and lacks some. The table records more than 150,000 clones, around 87% of them present only once. The data were obtained in a study of T cell responses to AZD1222 COVID-19 vaccine. The study, taken as a whole, reports: Unmutated regions of variants are reportedly targeted by nearly half of spike-specific TCRs. Repertoires were obtained solely post-peak T cell response.

The V and J ends lost 4 bases and 2 bases respectively, with 6 bases between them. The germline gives CDR1 SEHNR, CDR2 FQNEAQ (reference sequence). The CDR3 is made up of 14 amino acids. The sequence came from an adult who received the AZD1222 COVID-19 vaccine. The gene calls are TRBV7-9 and TRBJ1-6; a possible D gene is TRBD1 (5 bases). The material was peripheral blood, obtained 28 days after the second AZD1222 dose. The CDR3 nucleotides read TGTGCCAGCAGCTCGGACACCTATAATTCACCCCTCCACTTT. Its protein is CASSSDTYNSPLHF.